The T cell receptor beta chain described here comes from a study of blood T cells in healthy people across ages. From germline, CDR1 is SNHLY and CDR2 FYNNEI. CDR3 length equals 14 residues. With 6 bases clipped from V and 6 bases from J, the junction kept 9 bases outside the gene matches. Sample-barcoded 5' priming and a J-beta primer mix drove a second PCR of roughly 6 to 12 cycles. Every sample gave at least 2.5 million paired-end reads containing CDR3. TCRdb recomputed calls from the 5' RACE reads with MiXCR, one row per CDR3 protein. The sample lists roughly 800,000 distinct CDR3 sequences; around a quarter were seen once. The sample also formed part of further work on T cells of mothers and their children.

Sequencing used blood. The J gene is TRBJ2-7, the V gene TRBV2; the match to TRBD2 covers 9 bases. This receptor was identified in a boy younger than 18 in good health. The CDR3 DNA follows: TGTGCCAGCAGCGATCCGGGACTAGCTCCCGAGCAGTACTTC. Translating it yields CASSDPGLAPEQYF.